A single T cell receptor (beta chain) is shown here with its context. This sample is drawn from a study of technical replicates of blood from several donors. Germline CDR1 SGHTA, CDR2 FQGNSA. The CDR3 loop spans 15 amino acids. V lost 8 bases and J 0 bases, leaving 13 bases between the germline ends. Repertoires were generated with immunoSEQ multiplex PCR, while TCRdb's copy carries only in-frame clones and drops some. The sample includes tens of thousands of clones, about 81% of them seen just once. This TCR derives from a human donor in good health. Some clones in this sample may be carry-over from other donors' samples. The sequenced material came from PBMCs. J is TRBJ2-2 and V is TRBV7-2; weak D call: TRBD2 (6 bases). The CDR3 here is CASRPGGANTGELFF. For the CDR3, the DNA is TGTGCCAGCCGTCCCGGCGGGGCGAACACCGGGGAGCTGTTTTTT. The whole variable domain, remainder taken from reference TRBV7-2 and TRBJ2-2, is GAGVSQSPSNKVTEKGKDVELRCDPISGHTALYWYRQSLGQGLEFLIYFQGNSAPDKSGLPSDRFSAERTGGSVSTLTIQRTQQEDSAVYLCASRPGGANTGELFFGEGSRLTVL.